A selection of T cell receptor beta chains follows, all from one sample in a study of cytomegalovirus exposure and HLA in healthy donors. The data were produced by immunoSEQ multiplex PCR, yet TCRdb's version contains in-frame clones alone and is incomplete. Of roughly 130,000 clones listed, around 72% are singletons. The sample comprised PBMCs. The receptors shown here come from a man aged 18 to 29 in good health and CMV-seropositive. The CDR3 runs from the conserved cysteine through the conserved F or W. Fields, in order: J gene, D gene, V gene, CDR3 protein. The D gene is left open where the match is weak.

TRBJ1-2 | . | TRBV28 | CASSLVTGDGGYTF
TRBJ2-1 | . | TRBV9 | CASSVSRGNEQFF
TRBJ2-5 | . | TRBV29-1 | CSAGSGEQYF
TRBJ2-3 | . | TRBV6-4 | CASSAQLNTDTQYF
TRBJ2-1 | TRBD1 | TRBV6-1 | CASSAGGQGPLSSYNEQFF
TRBJ1-6 | TRBD1 | TRBV6-6 | CASSYSRGHNSPLHF
TRBJ2-7 | TRBD2 | TRBV13 | CASSFSGEETYEQYF
TRBJ1-1 | TRBD1 | TRBV11-2 | CASRDTGGDTEAFF
TRBJ2-2 | TRBD2 | TRBV4-1 | CASSQDTSGANTGELFF
TRBJ1-5 | . | TRBV2 | CASGGGPDQPQHF
TRBJ2-7 | . | TRBV6-5 | CASSYSWGHEQYF
TRBJ2-1 | TRBD2 | TRBV5-6 | CASTPSGLAGFTGEQFF
TRBJ1-3 | . | TRBV28 | CASSAYGNTIYF
TRBJ1-5 | . | TRBV6-1 | CASSEARGRGNQPQHF
TRBJ2-7 | . | TRBV11-2 | CASSFSRGPYEQYF
TRBJ1-1 | TRBD1 | TRBV27 | CASRQGARVNTEAFF
TRBJ1-2 | . | TRBV6-5 | CASSRDKSYGYTF
TRBJ2-1 | . | TRBV18 | CASSVDSTYNEQFF
TRBJ1-5 | . | TRBV19 | CASSPGVSNQPQHF
TRBJ1-4 | TRBD1 | TRBV9 | CASSRGGSGGTNEKLFF
TRBJ2-5 | TRBD2 | TRBV27 | CASSPLGRVGQETQYF
TRBJ2-7 | . | TRBV6-5 | CASSYSDRHYEQYF
TRBJ2-1 | . | TRBV9 | CASSPRGSSYNEQFF
TRBJ1-5 | . | TRBV10-2 | CASSPTASNQPQHF
TRBJ2-5 | TRBD2 | TRBV7-8 | CASVPGGRETQYF
TRBJ1-1 | TRBD1 | TRBV25-1 | CASSELGDRGLTEAFF
TRBJ2-5 | . | TRBV10-3 | CAISERETQYF
TRBJ1-1 | TRBD1 | TRBV6-5 | CASSYRGSTRAFF
TRBJ1-3 | . | TRBV2 | CASSERGIVYSGNTIYF
TRBJ2-7 | . | TRBV7-8 | CASSGQYEQYF
TRBJ2-7 | . | TRBV28 | CASENWGREQYF
TRBJ2-1 | TRBD1 | TRBV10-3 | CAISDGTALNEQFF
TRBJ2-1 | TRBD2 | TRBV30 | CAWTRGTSRSSYNEQFF
TRBJ1-4 | TRBD1 | TRBV4-1 | CVSSQELDRVGEKLLF
TRBJ2-7 | TRBD1 | TRBV6-5 | CASSRTGGNEQYF
TRBJ2-4 | . | TRBV5-4 | CASSWGPGQDIQYF
TRBJ1-1 | TRBD1 | TRBV28 | CASSLPGQLNTEAFF
TRBJ2-1 | . | TRBV11-1 | CASSLRGGENEQFF
TRBJ1-5 | TRBD1 | TRBV6-5 | CASMSPDRGLQHF
TRBJ2-7 | . | TRBV6-5 | CASSYSTESYEQYF
TRBJ2-7 | TRBD1 | TRBV29-1 | CSVEGDRVGDEQYF
TRBJ1-5 | TRBD1 | TRBV18 | CASSSAGTGSGRNQPQHF
TRBJ2-7 | TRBD1 | TRBV11-2 | CASSLGPTGTYEQYF